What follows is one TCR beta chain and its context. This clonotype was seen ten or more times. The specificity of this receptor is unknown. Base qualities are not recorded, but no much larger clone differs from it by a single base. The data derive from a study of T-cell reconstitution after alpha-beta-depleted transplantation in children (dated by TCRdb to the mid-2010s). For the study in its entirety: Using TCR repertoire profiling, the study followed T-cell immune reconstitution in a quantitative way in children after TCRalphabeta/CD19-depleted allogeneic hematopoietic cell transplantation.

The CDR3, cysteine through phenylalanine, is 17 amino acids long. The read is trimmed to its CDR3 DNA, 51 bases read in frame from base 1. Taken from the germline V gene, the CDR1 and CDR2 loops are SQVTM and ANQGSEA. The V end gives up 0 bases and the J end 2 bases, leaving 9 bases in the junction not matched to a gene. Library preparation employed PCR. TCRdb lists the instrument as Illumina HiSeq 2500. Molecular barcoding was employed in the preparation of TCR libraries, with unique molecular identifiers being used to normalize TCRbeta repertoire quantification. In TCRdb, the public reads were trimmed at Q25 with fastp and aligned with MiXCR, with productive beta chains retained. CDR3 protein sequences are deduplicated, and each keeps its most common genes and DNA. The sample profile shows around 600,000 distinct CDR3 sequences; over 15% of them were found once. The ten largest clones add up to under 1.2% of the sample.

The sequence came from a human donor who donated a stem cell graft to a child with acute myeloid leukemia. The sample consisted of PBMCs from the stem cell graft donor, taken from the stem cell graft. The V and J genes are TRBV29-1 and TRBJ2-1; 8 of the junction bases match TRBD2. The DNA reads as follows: TGCAGCGTTGAAGATTTAGGCGGGGGGTCCCCCTACAATGAGCAGTTCTTC. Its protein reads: CSVEDLGGGSPYNEQFF.